These T cell receptor beta chains were read from a single sample in a study of T cells in Graves' hyperthyroidism and ophthalmopathy. TCRdb re-called the multiplex PCR reads through MiXCR, storing one row per CDR3 protein. This sample has about 99,000 distinct CDR3 sequences; 47% occur once, and the top ten carry under 30%. Input material: blood. These receptors were collected from a man between 40 and 49 years old with Graves' hyperthyroidism. The CDR3 runs from the conserved cysteine through the conserved F or W. Fields, in order: D gene, V gene, J gene, clone size, CDR3 DNA, CDR3 protein. A D gene is named only where the DNA matches it firmly. Some rows mark clone size as missing; the rest say once, few, many or name a class of expanded clone.

D: .; V: TRBV5-1; J: TRBJ1-2; size: .; DNA: .; CDR3: CASSFGTGSPNTF
D: .; V: TRBV25-1; J: TRBJ2-7; size: .; DNA: TGTGCCAGCAGAGGGGTCTCCTACGAGCAGTACTTC; CDR3: CASRGVSYEQYF
D: .; V: TRBV3-1; J: TRBJ1-2; size: .; DNA: TGTGCCAGCAGCCAAGCAGGCACATACTATGGCTACACCTTC; CDR3: CASSQAGTYYGYTF
D: .; V: TRBV9; J: TRBJ2-5; size: .; DNA: TGTGCCAGCAGCTTGGATCCGGGACATGCCCAAGAGACCCAGTACTTC; CDR3: CASSLDPGHAQETQYF
D: .; V: TRBV12-3/TRBV12-4; J: TRBJ2-5; size: .; DNA: TGTGCCAGCAGTGACCGTTATGGGGAGACCCATTACTTC; CDR3: CASSDRYGETHYF
D: .; V: TRBV25-1; J: TRBJ2-7; size: .; DNA: TGTGCCCCCCTTGGGGGTTACGAGCAGTACTTC; CDR3: CAPLGGYEQYF
D: TRBD2; V: TRBV24-1; J: TRBJ2-3; size: .; DNA: TGTGCCACCAGTCTTAGCGGGAGGGCCACAGATACGCAGTATTTT; CDR3: CATSLSGRATDTQYF
D: TRBD2; V: TRBV2; J: TRBJ2-2; size: .; DNA: TGTGCCAGCTCCCCCATGAGCGGGGGGCTGTTTTTT; CDR3: CASSPMSGGLFF
D: .; V: TRBV7-6; J: TRBJ2-1; size: many; DNA: TGTGCCAGCAGCGTAGACCTCAACCAACGTACTAGGCGCGAGCAGTTCTTC; CDR3: CASSVDLNQRTRREQFF
D: .; V: TRBV10-3; J: TRBJ1-1; size: .; DNA: TGTGCCATCAACGTCGACAGGAACACTGAAGCCTTCTTT; CDR3: CAINVDRNTEAFF
D: TRBD2; V: TRBV7-3; J: TRBJ2-7; size: few; DNA: TGTGCCAGCTCATACGGCGGGGGGGCCTACGAGCAGTACTTC; CDR3: CASSYGGGAYEQYF
D: TRBD2; V: TRBV20-1; J: TRBJ2-7; size: .; DNA: TGCAGTGCTAGACCAGGGCTAGCGGGAGGACTCTACGAGCAGTACTTC; CDR3: CSARPGLAGGLYEQYF
D: TRBD2; V: TRBV29-1; J: TRBJ2-5; size: .; DNA: TGCAGCGTAGCTACTGGGGGACTAGAGGAGACCCAGTACTTC; CDR3: CSVATGGLEETQYF
D: .; V: TRBV19; J: TRBJ1-1; size: many; DNA: TGTGCCAGTAGTATTAATCAGAATCTGAACACTGAAGCTTTCTTT; CDR3: CASSINQNLNTEAFF
D: TRBD1; V: TRBV20-1; J: TRBJ1-1; size: many; DNA: TGCAGTGCCGGACAGGGTAGGGACACTGAAGCTTTCTTT; CDR3: CSAGQGRDTEAFF
D: .; V: TRBV15; J: TRBJ2-6; size: .; DNA: TGTGCCACCAGCAGAGACCCAGGGAGCACTGAAGCTTTC; CDR3: CATSRDPGSTEAF
D: TRBD2; V: TRBV25-1; J: TRBJ2-3; size: many; DNA: TGTGCCAGTAATACGGGGGGAGGGAATACGCAGTATTTT; CDR3: CASNTGGGNTQYF
D: .; V: TRBV7-8; J: TRBJ1-4; size: few; DNA: TGTGCCAGCAGCCCGGGGGGGGCTAATGAAAAACTGTTTTTT; CDR3: CASSPGGANEKLFF
D: .; V: TRBV20-1; J: TRBJ1-1; size: .; DNA: TGCAGTGCTGTCCCAAGAGGGAGGAGGGGTAACACTGAAGCTTTCTTT; CDR3: CSAVPRGRRGNTEAFF
D: .; V: TRBV9; J: TRBJ2-7; size: many; DNA: TGTGCCAGCAGCGTAACGTCGGGGTCCTACGAGCAGTACTTC; CDR3: CASSVTSGSYEQYF
D: .; V: TRBV20-1; J: TRBJ1-2; size: many; DNA: TGCAGTGCTAGGGATACAGGAGGAGGCTATGGCTACACCTTC; CDR3: CSARDTGGGYGYTF
D: .; V: TRBV6-1; J: TRBJ1-1; size: many; DNA: TGTGCCAGCACTGTTGGGGTCATGAACACTGAAGCTTTCTTT; CDR3: CASTVGVMNTEAFF
D: .; V: TRBV24-1; J: TRBJ2-1; size: many; DNA: TGTGCCACCAGTGGGGACGGGTACAATGAGCAGTTCTTC; CDR3: CATSGDGYNEQFF
D: TRBD1; V: TRBV12-3/TRBV12-4; J: TRBJ1-4; size: many; DNA: TGTGCCAGCAGAAAGGGACAGGGTAATGAAAAACTGTTTTTT; CDR3: CASRKGQGNEKLFF
D: .; V: TRBV2; J: TRBJ1-2; size: .; DNA: TGTGCCAGCAGTGAGGCAGCAGGAAAATATGGCTACACCTTC; CDR3: CASSEAAGKYGYTF
D: .; V: TRBV5-5; J: TRBJ1-1; size: many; DNA: TGTGCCAGCAACTTGGGTTTAGCAAACACTGAAGCTTTCTTT; CDR3: CASNLGLANTEAFF
D: .; V: TRBV7-2; J: TRBJ1-2; size: .; DNA: TGTGCCAGCAGCCCCTGGGCAGGGAGGGGCTATGGCTACACCTTC; CDR3: CASSPWAGRGYGYTF
D: .; V: TRBV3-1; J: TRBJ2-7; size: many; DNA: TGTGCCAGCAGCCAGACGGGTCCCTCCTACGAGCAGTACTTC; CDR3: CASSQTGPSYEQYF
D: TRBD1; V: TRBV12-3/TRBV12-4; J: TRBJ1-2; size: .; DNA: TGTGCCAGCAGGGACAGGGGCGGCTACACCTTC; CDR3: CASRDRGGYTF
D: .; V: TRBV5-4; J: TRBJ2-3; size: .; DNA: TGTGCCAGCAGCTTGTTAATCACAGATACGCAGTATTTT; CDR3: CASSLLITDTQYF